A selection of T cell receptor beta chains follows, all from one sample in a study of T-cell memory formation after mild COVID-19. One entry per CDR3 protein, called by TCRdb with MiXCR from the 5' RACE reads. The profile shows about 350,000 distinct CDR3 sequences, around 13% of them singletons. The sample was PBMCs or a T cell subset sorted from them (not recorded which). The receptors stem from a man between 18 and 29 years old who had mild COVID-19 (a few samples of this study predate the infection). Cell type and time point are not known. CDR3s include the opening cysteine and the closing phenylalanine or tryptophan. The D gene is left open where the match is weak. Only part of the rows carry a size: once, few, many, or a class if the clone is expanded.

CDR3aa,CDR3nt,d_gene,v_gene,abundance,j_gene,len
CASSLGETLYSPLHF,TGTGCCAGCAGCTTAGGGGAGACACTTTATTCACCCCTCCACTTT,.,TRBV11-2,.,TRBJ1-6,15
CSARDPTSYIPDTQYF,TGCAGTGCTAGAGATCCGACTAGTTATATCCCAGATACGCAGTATTTT,.,TRBV20-1,.,TRBJ2-3,16
CASSLATPGGELFF,TGCGCCAGCAGCTTGGCGACTCCTGGAGGGGAGCTGTTTTTT,.,TRBV5-1,.,TRBJ2-2,14
CASGQSNYGYTF,TGTGCTAGTGGGCAGAGTAACTATGGCTACACCTTC,.,TRBV12-5,few,TRBJ1-2,12
CASSLRGRGAQPQHF,TGTGCCAGCAGTCTCAGGGGGCGAGGGGCTCAGCCCCAGCATTTT,TRBD1,TRBV28,few,TRBJ1-5,15
CASAAGTGDTGELFF,TGTGCCAGCGCAGCCGGGACAGGGGACACCGGGGAGCTGTTTTTT,TRBD1,TRBV25-1,many,TRBJ2-2,15
CASSQEGGLGNTEAFF,TGTGCCAGCAGCCAAGAGGGGGGTTTAGGGAACACTGAAGCTTTCTTT,.,TRBV4-2,.,TRBJ1-1,16
CASSPGIHQPQHF,TGTGCCAGCTCACCAGGTATTCATCAGCCCCAGCATTTT,.,TRBV18,.,TRBJ1-5,13
CASSTGQTAEAFF,TGTGCCAGCAGCACGGGACAGACAGCTGAAGCTTTCTTT,TRBD1,TRBV7-3,.,TRBJ1-1,13
CSVEESGRRQYF,TGCAGCGTTGAAGAATCGGGACGACGGCAGTACTTC,.,TRBV29-1,.,TRBJ2-7,12
CASSYLRGSEKSTDTQYF,TGTGCCAGCAGCTACCTTCGCGGATCCGAAAAAAGCACAGATACGCAGTATTTT,.,TRBV7-9,.,TRBJ2-3,18
CASRDPGRGSTEAFF,TGTGCCAGCAGGGACCCCGGGAGGGGTAGTACTGAAGCTTTCTTT,.,TRBV6-1,few,TRBJ1-1,15
CASSLAGGGSDTQYF,TGCGCCAGCAGCTTGGCCGGAGGGGGTTCAGATACGCAGTATTTT,.,TRBV5-1,few,TRBJ2-3,15
CATSEMKSGGWNEQFF,TGTGCCACCAGTGAGATGAAGAGCGGGGGATGGAATGAGCAGTTCTTC,TRBD2,TRBV24-1,.,TRBJ2-1,16
CASSRVAGTTEAFF,TGTGCCAGCAGTCGCGTGGCAGGGACCACTGAAGCTTTCTTT,.,TRBV6-2/TRBV6-3,.,TRBJ1-1,14
CASKLGQGDSEQYF,TGTGCCAGCAAATTGGGACAGGGGGATAGCGAGCAGTACTTC,TRBD1,TRBV6-6,.,TRBJ2-7,14
CASSQGEASSYEQYF,TGCGCCAGCAGCCAAGGTGAGGCCAGCTCCTACGAGCAGTACTTC,.,TRBV4-1,few,TRBJ2-7,15